One sample yielded the 10 T cell receptor beta chains listed below, sequenced in a study of T cells after yellow fever vaccination. TCRdb reprocessed the 5' RACE reads with MiXCR, giving one entry per CDR3 protein. The sample yields hundreds of thousands of distinct CDR3 sequences, about 19% seen once. The sequenced sample was PBMCs, obtained before the yellow fever booster vaccination. These receptors came from a man between 18 and 35 years old who received the YFV17D yellow fever vaccine.

The chain joins TRBV7-9 to TRBJ2-1; tentative D call: TRBD2 (6 bases). The CDR3 runs 15 residues. V lost 11 bases, J lost 5 bases, and 22 bases lay in between. Germline V gives CDR1 SEHNR, CDR2 FQNEAQ (reference sequence). The CDR3 loop is CASKRYPGVHNEQFF. CDR3 DNA: TGTGCCTCTAAGCGGTACCCGGGGGTTCACAATGAGCAGTTCTTC.

This chain uses TRBV20-1 with TRBJ1-5; 10 bases are a match to TRBD1. V shed 5 bases, J shed 0 bases, and the junction held 7 bases outside the gene matches. In germline, CDR1 is DFQATT, CDR2 SNEGSKA (reference sequence). The CDR3 consists of 16 residues. CDR3: CSASRTGGYSNQPQHF. In nucleotides, the CDR3 is TGCAGTGCTTCTCGGACAGGGGGGTATAGCAATCAGCCCCAGCATTTT.

V gene TRBV7-2 combines with J gene TRBJ1-5, with a weak D call TRBD1 (5 bases). V was pared by 5 bases and J by 8 bases, with 22 bases between. This CDR3 has 16 residues. CDR1 is SGHTA, CDR2 FQGNSA, per germline. CDR3 nucleotide sequence: TGTGCCAGCAGCCCAAATGCTCCGGCCACGGGGGAGCCCCAGCATTTT. Protein: CASSPNAPATGEPQHF.

The gene calls are TRBV19 and TRBJ2-7, with unresolved D. V was clipped by 4 bases and J by 3 bases, with 16 bases between them. This CDR3 is 15 amino acids long. Germline V lookup: CDR1 LNHDA, CDR2 SQIVND (reference sequence). The CDR3 DNA reads as TGTGCCAGTAGTACTGCAGCCCTTCAAAGCTACGAGCAGTACTTC. Amino acids: CASSTAALQSYEQYF.

The table lists this clonotype with a few counts. The rearrangement uses TRBV7-4 and TRBJ2-7; D may correspond to TRBD1 or TRBD2 (5 bases each). There are 15 residues in the CDR3. Germline lookup yields CDR1 SGHVT and CDR2 SQSDAQ. V dropped 1 base and J dropped 6 bases, with 16 bases sitting between them. DNA of the CDR3: TGTGCCAGCAGCTTAGAAGTTAGTAGAGGGGTCGAGCAGTACGTC. Its translation is CASSLEVSRGVEQYV.

This clonotype was seen more than once but under ten times. The chain recombines TRBV9 with TRBJ1-3, with TRBD1 as a possible D gene (5 bases). This CDR3 has 15 amino acids. V dropped 2 bases and J dropped 0 bases, with 9 bases sitting between them. CDR1 SGDLS and CDR2 YYNGEE come from the germline V gene. The DNA of the CDR3 is TGTGCCAGCAGCGTCCGGGGCCTCTCTGGAAACACCATATATTTT. Its protein product is CASSVRGLSGNTIYF.

J is TRBJ2-7 and V is TRBV9; tentative D call: TRBD1 (5 bases). The CDR3 has 14 amino acids. Trimming took off 5 bases at V and 2 bases at J, with 14 bases between the two ends. Germline assignment: CDR1 SGDLS and CDR2 YYNGEE. The CDR3 sequence: CASSITDSPYEQYF. DNA of the CDR3: TGTGCCAGCAGTATAACCGACAGTCCCTACGAGCAGTACTTC.

This clonotype showed up just a few times. The chain uses TRBV18 and TRBJ2-1; TRBD1 might be the D (6 bases). The CDR3 has 15 residues. The V and J ends lost 1 base and 7 bases respectively, with 14 bases between them. The germline CDR1 and CDR2 sequences are KGHSH and LQKENI. This CDR3 reads CASSPRQDVTNEQFF. The DNA for the CDR3 is TGTGCCAGCTCACCACGACAGGACGTTACGAATGAGCAGTTCTTC.

At least ten counts were recorded for this clonotype. The chain links TRBV6-5 to TRBJ2-4; TRBD1 is a possible D gene (5 bases). V shed 7 bases and J shed 6 bases, with 16 bases lying between them. The CDR3 has 14 amino acids. Germline V lookup: CDR1 MNHEY, CDR2 SVGAGI. CDR3 sequence: CASKLQGRGNIQYF. CDR3 sequence (DNA): TGTGCCAGCAAACTTCAGGGCCGAGGAAACATTCAGTACTTC.

The rearrangement joins TRBV4-1 to TRBJ1-1; TRBD1 matches at 7 bases. This CDR3 region has 14 residues. V shed 1 base and J 5 bases; nucleotides not matched to a gene: 4. CDR1 MGHRA and CDR2 YSYEKL come from the germline V gene. The CDR3 sequence: CASSQGPRGTEAFF. In DNA, the CDR3 is TGCGCCAGCAGCCAAGGCCCCAGGGGGACTGAAGCTTTCTTT.